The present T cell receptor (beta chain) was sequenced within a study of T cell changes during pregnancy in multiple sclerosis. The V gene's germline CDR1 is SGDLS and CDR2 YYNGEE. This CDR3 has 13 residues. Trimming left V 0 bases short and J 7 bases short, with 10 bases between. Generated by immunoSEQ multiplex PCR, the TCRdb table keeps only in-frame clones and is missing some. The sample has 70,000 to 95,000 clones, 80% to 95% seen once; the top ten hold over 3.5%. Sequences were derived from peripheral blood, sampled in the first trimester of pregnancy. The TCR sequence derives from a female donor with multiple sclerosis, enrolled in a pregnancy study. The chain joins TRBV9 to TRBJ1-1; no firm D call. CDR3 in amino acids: CASSVVGGGEAFF. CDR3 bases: TGTGCCAGCAGCGTAGTGGGAGGCGGTGAAGCTTTCTTT.